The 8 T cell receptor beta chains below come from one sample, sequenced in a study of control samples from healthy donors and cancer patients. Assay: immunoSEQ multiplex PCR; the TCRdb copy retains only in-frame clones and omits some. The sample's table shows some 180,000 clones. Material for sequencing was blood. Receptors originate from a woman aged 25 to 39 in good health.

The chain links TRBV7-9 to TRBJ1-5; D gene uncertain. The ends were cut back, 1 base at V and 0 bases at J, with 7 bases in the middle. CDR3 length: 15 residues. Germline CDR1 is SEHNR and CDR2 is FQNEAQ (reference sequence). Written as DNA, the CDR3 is TGTGCCAGCAGCTTAGATAGTATTAGCAATCAGCCCCAGCATTTT. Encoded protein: CASSLDSISNQPQHF.

CDR3 protein: CATSREETPYEQYF. The CDR3 DNA reads TGTGCCACCAGCAGAGAGGAAACCCCCTACGAGCAGTACTTC. The V and J genes are TRBV15 and TRBJ2-7, with D hard to call. CDR1 is LNHNV, CDR2 YYDKDF, per germline (reference sequence). CDR3 size: 14 residues. V lost 0 bases, J lost 2 bases, and 8 bases lay in between.

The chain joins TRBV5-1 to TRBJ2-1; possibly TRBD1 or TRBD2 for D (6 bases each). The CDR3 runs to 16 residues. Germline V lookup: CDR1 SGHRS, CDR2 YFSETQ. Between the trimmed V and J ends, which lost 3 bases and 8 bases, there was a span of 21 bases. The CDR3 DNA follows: TGCGCCAGCAGCTCCTACCCGGAGGGGGGCGTGGATGAGCAGTTCTTC. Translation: CASSSYPEGGVDEQFF.

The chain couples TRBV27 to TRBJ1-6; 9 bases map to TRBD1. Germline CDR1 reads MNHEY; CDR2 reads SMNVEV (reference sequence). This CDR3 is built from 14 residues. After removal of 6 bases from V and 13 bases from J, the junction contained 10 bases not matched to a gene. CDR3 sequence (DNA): TGTGCCAGCAGGCCCGGGACAGGGACAGATCCCCTCCACTTT. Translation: CASRPGTGTDPLHF.

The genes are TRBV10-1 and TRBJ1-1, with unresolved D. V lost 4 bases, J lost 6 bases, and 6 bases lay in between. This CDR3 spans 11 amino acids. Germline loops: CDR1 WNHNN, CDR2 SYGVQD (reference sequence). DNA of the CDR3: TGCGCCAGCAGTGCATTCTCTGAAGCTTTCTTT. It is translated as CASSAFSEAFF.

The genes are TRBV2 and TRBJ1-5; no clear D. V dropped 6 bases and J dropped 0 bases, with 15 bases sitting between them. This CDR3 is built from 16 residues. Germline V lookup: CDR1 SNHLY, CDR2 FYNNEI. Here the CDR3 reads CASRAAPSYSNQPQHF. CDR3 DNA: TGTGCCAGCAGGGCAGCGCCCAGTTATAGCAATCAGCCCCAGCATTTT.

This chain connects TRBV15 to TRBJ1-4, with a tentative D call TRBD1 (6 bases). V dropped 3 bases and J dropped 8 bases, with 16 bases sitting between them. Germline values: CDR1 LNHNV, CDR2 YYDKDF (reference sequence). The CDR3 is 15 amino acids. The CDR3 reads CATSSLGQGYEKLFF. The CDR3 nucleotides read TGTGCCACCAGCAGCCTCGGGCAGGGGTACGAAAAACTGTTTTTT.

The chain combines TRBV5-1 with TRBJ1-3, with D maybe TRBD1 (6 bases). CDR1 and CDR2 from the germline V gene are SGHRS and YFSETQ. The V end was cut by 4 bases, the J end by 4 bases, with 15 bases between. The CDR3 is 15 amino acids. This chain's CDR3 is CASSLDRYGGNTIYF. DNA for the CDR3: TGCGCCAGCAGCCTCGACAGGTACGGAGGAAACACCATATATTTT.